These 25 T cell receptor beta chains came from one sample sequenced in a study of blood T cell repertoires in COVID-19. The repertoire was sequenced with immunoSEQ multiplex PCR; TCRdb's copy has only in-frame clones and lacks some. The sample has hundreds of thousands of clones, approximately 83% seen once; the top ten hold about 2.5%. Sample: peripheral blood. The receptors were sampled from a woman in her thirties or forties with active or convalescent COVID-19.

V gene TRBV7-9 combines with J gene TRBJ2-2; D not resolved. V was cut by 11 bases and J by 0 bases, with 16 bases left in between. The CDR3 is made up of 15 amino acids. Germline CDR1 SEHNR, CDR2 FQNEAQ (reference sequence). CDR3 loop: CAPEAAATNTGELFF. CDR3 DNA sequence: TGTGCCCCAGAGGCGGCGGCCACGAACACCGGGGAGCTGTTTTTT.

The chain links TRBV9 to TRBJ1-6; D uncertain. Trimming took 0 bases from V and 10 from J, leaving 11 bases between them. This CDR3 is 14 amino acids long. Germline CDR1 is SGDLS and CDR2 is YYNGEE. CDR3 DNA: TGTGCCAGCAGCGTAGGCGGAACGGGGTCACCCCTCCACTTT. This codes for CASSVGGTGSPLHF.

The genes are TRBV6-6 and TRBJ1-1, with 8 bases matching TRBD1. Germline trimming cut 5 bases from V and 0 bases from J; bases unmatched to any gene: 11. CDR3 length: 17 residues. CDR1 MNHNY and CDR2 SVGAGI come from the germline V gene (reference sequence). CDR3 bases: TGTGCCAGCAGTCAGAGGACAGGGACTCCCATGAACACTGAAGCTTTCTTT. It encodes CASSQRTGTPMNTEAFF.

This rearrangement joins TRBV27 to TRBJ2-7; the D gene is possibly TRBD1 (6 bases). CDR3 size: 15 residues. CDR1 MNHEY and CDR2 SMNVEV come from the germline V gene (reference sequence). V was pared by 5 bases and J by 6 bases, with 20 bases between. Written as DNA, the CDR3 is TGTGCCAGCAGTGTCGGGACACTTTTATCTGGCGAGCAGTACTTC. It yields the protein CASSVGTLLSGEQYF.

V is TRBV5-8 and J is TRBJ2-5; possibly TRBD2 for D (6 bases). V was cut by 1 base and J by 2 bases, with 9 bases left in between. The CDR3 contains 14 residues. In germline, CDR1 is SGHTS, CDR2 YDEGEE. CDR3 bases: TGTGCCAGCAGCTTGCCAAGCGGGCAAGAGACCCAGTACTTC. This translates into CASSLPSGQETQYF.

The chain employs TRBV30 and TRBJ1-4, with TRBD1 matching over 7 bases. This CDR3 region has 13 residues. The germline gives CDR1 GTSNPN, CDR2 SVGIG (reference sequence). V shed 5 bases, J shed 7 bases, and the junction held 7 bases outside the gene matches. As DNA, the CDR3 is TGTGCCTGGGGAAGACAGGGCTTTGAAAAACTGTTTTTT. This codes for CAWGRQGFEKLFF.

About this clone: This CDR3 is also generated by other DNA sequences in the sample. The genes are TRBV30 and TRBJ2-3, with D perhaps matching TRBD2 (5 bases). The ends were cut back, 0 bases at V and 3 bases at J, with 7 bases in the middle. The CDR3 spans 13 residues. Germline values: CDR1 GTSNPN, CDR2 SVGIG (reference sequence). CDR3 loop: CAWSVPGTDTQYF. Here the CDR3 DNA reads TGTGCCTGGAGTGTACCGGGGACAGATACGCAGTATTTT.

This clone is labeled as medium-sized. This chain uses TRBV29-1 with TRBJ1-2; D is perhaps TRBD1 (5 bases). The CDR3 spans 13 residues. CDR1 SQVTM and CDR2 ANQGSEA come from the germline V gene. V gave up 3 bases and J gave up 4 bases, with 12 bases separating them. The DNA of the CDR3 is TGCAGCGTTGAGGAAGGGGTTGGCTATGGCTACACCTTC. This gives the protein CSVEEGVGYGYTF. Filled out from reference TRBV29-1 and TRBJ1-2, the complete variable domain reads SAVISQKPSRDICQRGTSLTIQCQVDSQVTMMFWYRQQPGQSLTLIATANQGSEATYESGFVIDKFPISRPNLTFSTLTVSNMSPEDSSIYLCSVEEGVGYGYTFGSGTRLTVV.

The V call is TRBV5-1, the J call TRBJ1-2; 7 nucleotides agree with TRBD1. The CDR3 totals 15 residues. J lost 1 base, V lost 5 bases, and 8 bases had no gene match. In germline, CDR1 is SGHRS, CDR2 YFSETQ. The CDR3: CASSRGTGDNYGYTF. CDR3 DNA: TGCGCCAGCAGTCGAGGAACAGGGGATAACTATGGCTACACCTTC.

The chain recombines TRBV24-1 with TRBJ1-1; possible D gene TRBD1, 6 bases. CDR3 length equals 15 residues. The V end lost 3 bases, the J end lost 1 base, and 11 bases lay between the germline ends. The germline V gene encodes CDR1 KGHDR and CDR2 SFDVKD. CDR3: CATSDNGQSNTEAFF. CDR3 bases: TGTGCCACCAGTGATAACGGACAGTCGAACACTGAAGCTTTCTTT.

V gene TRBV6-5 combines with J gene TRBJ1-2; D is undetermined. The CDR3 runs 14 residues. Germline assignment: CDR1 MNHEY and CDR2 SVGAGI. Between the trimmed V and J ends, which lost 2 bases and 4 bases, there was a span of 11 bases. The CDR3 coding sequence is TGTGCCAGCAGTTACCGCGGGTCGGCCTATGGCTACACCTTC. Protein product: CASSYRGSAYGYTF.

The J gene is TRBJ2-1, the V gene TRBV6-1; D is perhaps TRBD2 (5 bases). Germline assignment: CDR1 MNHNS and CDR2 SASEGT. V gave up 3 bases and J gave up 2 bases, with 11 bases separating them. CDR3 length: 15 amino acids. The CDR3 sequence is CASSEDWTAYNEQFF. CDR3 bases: TGTGCCAGCAGTGAGGACTGGACGGCCTACAATGAGCAGTTCTTC.

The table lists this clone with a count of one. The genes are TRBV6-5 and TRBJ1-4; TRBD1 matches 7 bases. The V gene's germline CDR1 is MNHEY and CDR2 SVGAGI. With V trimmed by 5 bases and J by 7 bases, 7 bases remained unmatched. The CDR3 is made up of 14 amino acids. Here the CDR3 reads CASSLNRGSEKLFF. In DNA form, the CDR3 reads TGTGCCAGCAGTCTGAACAGGGGAAGTGAAAAACTGTTTTTT.

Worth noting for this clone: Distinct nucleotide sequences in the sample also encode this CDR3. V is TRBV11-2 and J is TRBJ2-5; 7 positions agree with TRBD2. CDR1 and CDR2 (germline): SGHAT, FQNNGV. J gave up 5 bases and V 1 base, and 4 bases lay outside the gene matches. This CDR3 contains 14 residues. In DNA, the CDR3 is TGTGCCAGCAGCTTAGGGCGCGGGAGCGAGACCCAGTACTTC. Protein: CASSLGRGSETQYF.

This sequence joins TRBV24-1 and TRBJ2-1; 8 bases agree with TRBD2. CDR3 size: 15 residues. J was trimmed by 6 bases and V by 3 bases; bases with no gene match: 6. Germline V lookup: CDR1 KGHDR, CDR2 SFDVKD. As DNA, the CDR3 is TGTGCCACCAGTGATCCCGCCCTAGCGGGCAATGAGCAGTTCTTC. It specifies CATSDPALAGNEQFF.

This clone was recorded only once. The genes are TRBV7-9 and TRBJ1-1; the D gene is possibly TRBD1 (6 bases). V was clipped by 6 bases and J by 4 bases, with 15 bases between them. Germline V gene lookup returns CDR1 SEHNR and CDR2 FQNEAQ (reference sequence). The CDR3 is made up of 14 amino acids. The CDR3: CASSPDRYSTEAFF. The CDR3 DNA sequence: TGTGCCAGCAGTCCCGACAGGTATAGCACTGAAGCTTTCTTT.

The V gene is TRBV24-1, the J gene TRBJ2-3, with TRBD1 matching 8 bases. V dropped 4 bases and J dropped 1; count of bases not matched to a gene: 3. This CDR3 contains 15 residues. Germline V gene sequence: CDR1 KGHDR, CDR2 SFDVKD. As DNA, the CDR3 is TGTGCCACCAGTGACGACAGGGGTGGCACAGATACGCAGTATTTT. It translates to CATSDDRGGTDTQYF.

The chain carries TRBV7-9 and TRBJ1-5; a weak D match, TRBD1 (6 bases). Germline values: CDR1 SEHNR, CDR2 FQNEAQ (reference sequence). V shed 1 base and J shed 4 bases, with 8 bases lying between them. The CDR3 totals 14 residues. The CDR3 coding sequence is TGTGCCAGCAGCTTAGAGACAGGTAATCAGCCCCAGCATTTT. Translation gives CASSLETGNQPQHF.

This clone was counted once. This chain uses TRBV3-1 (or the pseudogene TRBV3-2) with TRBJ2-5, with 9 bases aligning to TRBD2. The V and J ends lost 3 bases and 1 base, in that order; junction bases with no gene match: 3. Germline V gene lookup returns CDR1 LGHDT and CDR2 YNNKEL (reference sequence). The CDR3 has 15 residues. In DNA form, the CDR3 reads TGTGCCAGCAGCCATCGAGCGGGGGGCCAAGAGACCCAGTACTTC. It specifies CASSHRAGGQETQYF.

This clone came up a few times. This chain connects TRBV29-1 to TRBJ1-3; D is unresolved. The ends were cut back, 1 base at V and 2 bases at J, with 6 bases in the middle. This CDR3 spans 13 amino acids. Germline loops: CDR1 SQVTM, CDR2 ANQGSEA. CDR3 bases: TGCAGCGTTGAAGCCTCGGCTGGAAACACCATATATTTT. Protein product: CSVEASAGNTIYF. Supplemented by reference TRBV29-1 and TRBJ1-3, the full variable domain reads SAVISQKPSRDICQRGTSLTIQCQVDSQVTMMFWYRQQPGQSLTLIATANQGSEATYESGFVIDKFPISRPNLTFSTLTVSNMSPEDSSIYLCSVEASAGNTIYFGEGSWLTVV.

The CDR3: CASSYALAGTSTDTQYF. In DNA form, the CDR3 reads TGTGCCAGCAGTTACGCCCTAGCGGGGACAAGCACAGATACGCAGTATTTT. The genes are TRBV6-2 or TRBV6-3 and TRBJ2-3; 9 nucleotides line up with TRBD2. The V segment lost 2 bases and the J segment 0 bases; nucleotides outside the gene matches: 6. The length of the CDR3 is 17 residues. Per germline, CDR1 MNHEY and CDR2 SVGEGT.

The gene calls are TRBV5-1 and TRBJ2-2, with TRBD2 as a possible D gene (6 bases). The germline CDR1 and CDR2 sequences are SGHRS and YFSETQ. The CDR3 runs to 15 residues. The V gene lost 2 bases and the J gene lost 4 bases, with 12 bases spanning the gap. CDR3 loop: CASSFGGRGTGELFF. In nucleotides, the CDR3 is TGCGCCAGCAGCTTCGGGGGTAGGGGCACCGGGGAGCTGTTTTTT.

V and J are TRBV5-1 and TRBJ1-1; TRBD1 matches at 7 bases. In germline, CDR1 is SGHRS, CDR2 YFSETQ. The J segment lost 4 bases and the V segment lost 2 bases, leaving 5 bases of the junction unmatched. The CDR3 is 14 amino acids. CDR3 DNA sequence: TGCGCCAGCAGCTTTAGGACAGGCGGCACTGAAGCTTTCTTT. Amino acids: CASSFRTGGTEAFF.

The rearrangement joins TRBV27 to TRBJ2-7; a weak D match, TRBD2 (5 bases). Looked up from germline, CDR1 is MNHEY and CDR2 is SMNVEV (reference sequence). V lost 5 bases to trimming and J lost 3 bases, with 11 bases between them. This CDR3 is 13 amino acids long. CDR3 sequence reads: CASSPKRNYEQYF. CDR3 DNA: TGTGCCAGCAGTCCCAAGCGGAACTACGAGCAGTACTTC.

CDR3 bases: TGTGCCAGCAGCCAAGTATGGGAGACACAAGAGACCCAGTACTTC. It yields the protein CASSQVWETQETQYF. The chain carries TRBV14 and TRBJ2-5; possibly TRBD2 for D (5 bases). Germline CDR1 and CDR2: SGHDN and FVKESK. The length of the CDR3 is 15 residues. Trimming cost V 1 base and J 2 bases, with 11 bases left between them.